These 11 T cell receptor beta chains originate from one sample sequenced in a study of vaccination and CD4 T cells after COVID-19. Sequenced with the Oncomine TCR Beta short-read assay was DNA taken from cultured CD4+ T cells. TCRdb independently ran MiXCR on the PCR reads; one entry per CDR3 protein. The table lists around 19,000 distinct CDR3 sequences, more than 40% of them singletons. Antigen specificity for these receptors is unknown. Sample treatment: roughly 10-day PBMC culture with coronavirus spike peptide pools or control peptides (ViraFEST assay). The source material was CD4+ T cells from blood, cultured in vitro, sampled before SARS-CoV-2 vaccination. All receptors derive from a human donor who had recovered from COVID-19.

This clonotype has a handful of counts. The CDR3 DNA sequence: TGTGCCAGCAGTTGGGGGCCTACTGCTAACTATGGCTACACCTTC. Its translation: CASSWGPTANYGYTF. The chain combines TRBV6-5 with TRBJ1-2; the D gene is possibly TRBD1 (6 bases). V lost 4 bases and J 0 bases, leaving 12 bases between the germline ends. Germline CDR1 is MNHEY and CDR2 is SVGAGI. The CDR3 runs to 15 residues.

This clonotype was detected only once. The chain combines TRBV6-1 with TRBJ2-7; possible D gene TRBD2, 5 bases. The CDR3 length is 13 residues. CDR1 and CDR2 (germline): MNHNS, SASEGT. V dropped 6 bases and J dropped 2 bases, with 11 bases sitting between them. The CDR3 region has the DNA TGTGCCAGCAGGACGGAGGTTACCTACGAGCAGTACTTC. It specifies CASRTEVTYEQYF.

The chain recombines TRBV6-5 with TRBJ1-2, with D possibly being TRBD1 (6 bases). V lost 4 bases, J lost 8 bases, and 8 bases lay in between. CDR1 MNHEY and CDR2 SVGAGI come from the germline V gene. This CDR3 region has 11 residues. CDR3 nucleotide sequence: TGTGCCAGCAGTTGGGGGGGCGGCTACACCTTC. It yields the protein CASSWGGGYTF.

This sequence joins TRBV6-1 and TRBJ2-5; TRBD1 is a possible D gene (6 bases). The length of the CDR3 is 13 residues. The V gene's germline CDR1 is MNHNS and CDR2 SASEGT. The germline V and J ends were trimmed by 3 bases and 5 bases, with 10 bases remaining between them. CDR3 amino acids: CASSDRQGETQYF. The CDR3 nucleotides are TGTGCCAGCAGTGACAGGCAGGGGGAGACCCAGTACTTC.

The V gene is TRBV29-1, the J gene TRBJ1-4; D not certain. The CDR3 totals 16 residues. The V end lost 6 bases, the J end lost 3 bases, and 20 bases lay between the germline ends. Germline CDR1 reads SQVTM; CDR2 reads ANQGSEA. This CDR3 reads CSVVGPLRGPNEKLFF. The CDR3 bases are TGCAGCGTGGTAGGGCCCCTCAGAGGGCCTAATGAAAAACTGTTTTTT.

The rearrangement links TRBV20-1 to TRBJ2-1; TRBD2 aligns across 9 bases. Trimming cost V 3 bases and J 0 bases; bases outside gene matches: 9. This CDR3 region has 17 residues. Per the germline V gene, CDR1 is DFQATT and CDR2 is SNEGSKA (reference sequence). CDR3 in DNA: TGCAGTGCTAGGGGGGTGGGGCGGGGGGGCTCCTACAATGAGCAGTTCTTC. Residues: CSARGVGRGGSYNEQFF.

V usage is TRBV28 and J usage is TRBJ2-7; no firm D call. Trimming pared 7 bases from V and 0 bases from J, leaving 19 bases between. CDR1 MDHEN and CDR2 SYDVKM come from the germline V gene. The CDR3 has 16 amino acids. The CDR3 reads CASKPRHRQPSYEQYF. Written as DNA, the CDR3 is TGTGCCAGCAAACCCCGACACCGCCAGCCCTCCTACGAGCAGTACTTC. The full variable domain, completed using reference TRBV28 and TRBJ2-7, is DVKVTQSSRYLVKRTGEKVFLECVQDMDHENMFWYRQDPGLGLRLIYFSYDVKMKEKGDIPEGYSVSREKKERFSLILESASTNQTSMYLCASKPRHRQPSYEQYFGPGTRLTVT.

J is TRBJ2-7 and V is TRBV27; the D gene is possibly TRBD1 (6 bases). Germline V gene data show CDR1 as MNHEY and CDR2 as SMNVEV (reference sequence). The length of the CDR3 is 15 residues. The V and J ends lost 5 bases and 3 bases respectively, with 17 bases between them. The CDR3, as DNA: TGTGCCAGCAGTCCCACCGGGACAAGAAACTACGAGCAGTACTTC. It encodes CASSPTGTRNYEQYF.

V is TRBV6-1 and J is TRBJ2-7, with D possibly being TRBD1 or TRBD2 (5 bases each). Trimming cost V 2 bases and J 3 bases, with 11 bases left between them. Germline CDR1 is MNHNS and CDR2 is SASEGT. This CDR3 spans 14 amino acids. This CDR3 is CASSERGPSYEQYF. For the CDR3, the DNA is TGTGCCAGCAGTGAACGGGGACCGAGCTACGAGCAGTACTTC.

The chain combines TRBV6-2 or TRBV6-3 with TRBJ1-2, with no clear D. Per the germline V gene, CDR1 is MNHEY and CDR2 is SVGEGT. V was pared by 2 bases and J by 0 bases, with 7 bases between. The CDR3 consists of 14 residues. CDR3 sequence: CASSYLAANYGYTF. As DNA, the CDR3 is TGTGCCAGCAGTTACCTTGCAGCTAACTATGGCTACACCTTC.

The chain joins TRBV5-1 to TRBJ2-3, with a possible D match to TRBD2 (6 bases). V lost 6 bases and J lost 1, with 24 bases in between. The CDR3 runs to 18 residues. CDR1 is SGHRS, CDR2 YFSETQ, per germline. CDR3 DNA: TGCGCCAGCACAGGCCCGACTCTAGCGTTAAGCGGCACAGATACGCAGTATTTT. Translating it yields CASTGPTLALSGTDTQYF.